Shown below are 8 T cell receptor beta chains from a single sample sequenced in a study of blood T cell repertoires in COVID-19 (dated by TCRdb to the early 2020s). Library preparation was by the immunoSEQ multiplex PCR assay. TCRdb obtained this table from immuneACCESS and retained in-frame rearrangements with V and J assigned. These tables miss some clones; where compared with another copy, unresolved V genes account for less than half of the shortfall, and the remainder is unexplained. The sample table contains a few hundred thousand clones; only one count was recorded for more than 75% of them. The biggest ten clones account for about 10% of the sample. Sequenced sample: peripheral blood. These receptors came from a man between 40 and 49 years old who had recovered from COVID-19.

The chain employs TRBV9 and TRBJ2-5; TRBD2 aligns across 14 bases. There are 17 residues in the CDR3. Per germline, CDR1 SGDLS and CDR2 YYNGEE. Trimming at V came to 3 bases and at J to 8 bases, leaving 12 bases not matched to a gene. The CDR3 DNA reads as TGTGCCAGCAGCGACGGGACTAGCGGGAGAAGTAGGGAAACCCAGTACTTC. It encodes CASSDGTSGRSRETQYF. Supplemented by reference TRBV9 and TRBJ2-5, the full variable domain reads DSGVTQTPKHLITATGQRVTLRCSPRSGDLSVYWYQQSLDQGLQFLIQYYNGEERAKGNILERFSAQQFPDLHSELNLSSLELGDSALYFCASSDGTSGRSRETQYFGPGTRLLVL.

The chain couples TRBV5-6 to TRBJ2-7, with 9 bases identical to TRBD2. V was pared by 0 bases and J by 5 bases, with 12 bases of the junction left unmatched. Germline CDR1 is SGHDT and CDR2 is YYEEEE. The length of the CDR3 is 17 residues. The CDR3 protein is CASSLASSGTGWHEQYF. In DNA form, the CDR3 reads TGTGCCAGCAGCTTGGCATCTAGCGGGACGGGGTGGCACGAGCAGTACTTC.

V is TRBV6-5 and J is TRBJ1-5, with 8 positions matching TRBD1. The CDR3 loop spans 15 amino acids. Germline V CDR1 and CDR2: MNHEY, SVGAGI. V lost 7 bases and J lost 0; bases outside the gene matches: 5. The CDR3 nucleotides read TGTGCCAGCACCGAAGGACAGGGTAGCAATCAGCCCCAGCATTTT. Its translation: CASTEGQGSNQPQHF.

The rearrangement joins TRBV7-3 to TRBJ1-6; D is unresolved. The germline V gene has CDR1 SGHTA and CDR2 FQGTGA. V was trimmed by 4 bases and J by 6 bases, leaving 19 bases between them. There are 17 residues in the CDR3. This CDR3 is CASSSQALADPNSPLHF. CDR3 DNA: TGTGCCAGCAGCTCTCAGGCCTTGGCCGACCCTAATTCACCCCTCCACTTT. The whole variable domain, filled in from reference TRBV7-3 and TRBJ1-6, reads GAGVSQTPSNKVTEKGKYVELRCDPISGHTALYWYRQSLGQGPEFLIYFQGTGAADDSGLPNDRFFAVRPEGSVSTLKIQRTERGDSAVYLCASSSQALADPNSPLHFGNGTRLTVT.

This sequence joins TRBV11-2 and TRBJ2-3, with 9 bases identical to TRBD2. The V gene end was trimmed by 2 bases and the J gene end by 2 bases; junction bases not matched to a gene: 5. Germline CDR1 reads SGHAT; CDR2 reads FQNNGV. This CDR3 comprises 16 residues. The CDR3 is CASSLWLAGNTDTQYF. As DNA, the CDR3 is TGTGCCAGCAGCTTATGGCTAGCGGGGAACACAGATACGCAGTATTTT.

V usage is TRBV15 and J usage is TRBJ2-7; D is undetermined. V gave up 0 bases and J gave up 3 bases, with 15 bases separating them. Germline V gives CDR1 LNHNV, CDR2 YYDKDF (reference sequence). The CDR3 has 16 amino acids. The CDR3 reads CATSRDRPPRSYEQYF. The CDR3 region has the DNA TGTGCCACCAGCAGAGATCGGCCCCCGAGGAGCTACGAGCAGTACTTC.

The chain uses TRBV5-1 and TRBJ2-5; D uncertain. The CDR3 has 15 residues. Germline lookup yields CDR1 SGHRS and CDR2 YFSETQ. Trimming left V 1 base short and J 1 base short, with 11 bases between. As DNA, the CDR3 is TGCGCCAGCAGCTTGAGCGCCCTTCCCCAAGAGACCCAGTACTTC. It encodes CASSLSALPQETQYF.

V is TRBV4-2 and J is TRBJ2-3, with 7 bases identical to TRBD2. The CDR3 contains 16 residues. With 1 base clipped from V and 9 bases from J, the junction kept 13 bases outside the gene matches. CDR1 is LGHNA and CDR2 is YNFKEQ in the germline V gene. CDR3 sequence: CASSQGAYGGRDTQYF. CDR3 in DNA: TGTGCCAGCAGCCAAGGGGCATATGGCGGGAGAGACACGCAGTATTTT.